The 2 T cell receptor beta chains reported below all come from one sample, sequenced in a study of cytomegalovirus exposure and HLA in healthy donors. Researchers ran the PCR with 60 Vbeta and 13 Jbeta primers. The assay was immunoSEQ multiplex PCR, and TCRdb's table has in-frame clones only and misses some. The sample gives 200,000 to 250,000 clones, 65% to 80% of which show up once; 0.2% to 0.25% is in the top ten. The sequenced sample consisted of PBMCs. These receptors came from a girl aged 2-9 years in good health and CMV-seronegative.

The chain uses TRBV4-1 and TRBJ2-3; TRBD2 aligns across 7 bases. J gave up 4 bases and V 0 bases, and 13 bases lay outside the gene matches. Germline values: CDR1 MGHRA, CDR2 YSYEKL. CDR3 size: 18 residues. CDR3 sequence reads: CASSQEQVGGGIADTQYF. CDR3 DNA: TGCGCCAGCAGCCAAGAGCAAGTCGGCGGGGGTATAGCAGATACGCAGTATTTT.

The chain is built from TRBV19 and TRBJ1-3, with 8 bases that match TRBD1. This CDR3 is built from 14 residues. Looked up from germline, CDR1 is LNHDA and CDR2 is SQIVND (reference sequence). V shed 7 bases, J shed 1 base, and the junction held 3 bases outside the gene matches. The CDR3 sequence: CASNRQGSGNTIYF. Written as DNA, the CDR3 is TGTGCCAGTAATCGACAGGGGTCTGGAAACACCATATATTTT.